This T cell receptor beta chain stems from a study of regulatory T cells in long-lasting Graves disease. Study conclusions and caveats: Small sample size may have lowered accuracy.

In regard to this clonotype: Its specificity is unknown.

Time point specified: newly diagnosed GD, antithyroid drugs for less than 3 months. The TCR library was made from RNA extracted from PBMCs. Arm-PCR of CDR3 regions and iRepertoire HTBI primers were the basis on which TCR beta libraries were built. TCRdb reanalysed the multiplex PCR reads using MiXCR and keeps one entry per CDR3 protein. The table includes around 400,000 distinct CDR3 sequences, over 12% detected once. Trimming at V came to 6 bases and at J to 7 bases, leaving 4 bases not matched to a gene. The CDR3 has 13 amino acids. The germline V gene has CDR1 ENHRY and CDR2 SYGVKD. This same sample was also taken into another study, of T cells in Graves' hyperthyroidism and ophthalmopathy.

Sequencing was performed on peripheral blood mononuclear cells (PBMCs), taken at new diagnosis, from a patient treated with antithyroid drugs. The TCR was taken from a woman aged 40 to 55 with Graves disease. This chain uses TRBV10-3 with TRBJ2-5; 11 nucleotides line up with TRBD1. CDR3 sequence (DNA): TGTGCCATCAGCGGACAGGGGGCTTGGACCCAGTACTTC. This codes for CAISGQGAWTQYF.